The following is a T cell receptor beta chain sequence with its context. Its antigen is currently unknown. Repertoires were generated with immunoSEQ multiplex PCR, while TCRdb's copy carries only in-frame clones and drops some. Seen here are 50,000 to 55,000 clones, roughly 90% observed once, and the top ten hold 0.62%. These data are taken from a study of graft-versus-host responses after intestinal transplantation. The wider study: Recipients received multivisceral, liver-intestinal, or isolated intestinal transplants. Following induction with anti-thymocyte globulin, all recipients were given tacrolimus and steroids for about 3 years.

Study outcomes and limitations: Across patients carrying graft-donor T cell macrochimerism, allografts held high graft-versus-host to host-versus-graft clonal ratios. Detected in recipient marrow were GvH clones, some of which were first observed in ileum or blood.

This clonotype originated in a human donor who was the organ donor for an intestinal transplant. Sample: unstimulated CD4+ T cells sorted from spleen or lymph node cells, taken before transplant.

CDR3 loop: CASSQQQGANTEAFF. The CDR3 nucleotides read TGCGCCAGCAGCCAACAACAGGGGGCCAACACTGAAGCTTTCTTT. V and J are TRBV4-1 and TRBJ1-1; 9 nucleotides agree with TRBD1. Trimming at V came to 2 bases and at J to 2 bases, leaving 3 bases not matched to a gene. The V gene's germline CDR1 is MGHRA and CDR2 YSYEKL. The CDR3 consists of 15 residues.